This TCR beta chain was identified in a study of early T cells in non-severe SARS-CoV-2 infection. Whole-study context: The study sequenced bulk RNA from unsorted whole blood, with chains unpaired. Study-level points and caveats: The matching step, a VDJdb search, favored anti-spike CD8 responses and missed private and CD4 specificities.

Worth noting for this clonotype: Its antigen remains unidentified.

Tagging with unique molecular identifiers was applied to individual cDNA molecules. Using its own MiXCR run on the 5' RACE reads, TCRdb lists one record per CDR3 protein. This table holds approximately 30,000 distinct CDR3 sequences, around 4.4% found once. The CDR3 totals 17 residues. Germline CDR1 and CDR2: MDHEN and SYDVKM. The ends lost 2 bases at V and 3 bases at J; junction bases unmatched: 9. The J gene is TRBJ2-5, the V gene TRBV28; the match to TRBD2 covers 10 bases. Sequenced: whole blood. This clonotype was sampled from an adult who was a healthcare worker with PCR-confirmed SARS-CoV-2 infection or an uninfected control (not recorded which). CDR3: CASSLITGTSEKETQYF. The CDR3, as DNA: TGTGCCAGCAGTTTAATCACCGGGACTAGCGAAAAAGAGACCCAGTACTTC.